One and the same sample provided the 23 T cell receptor beta chains below, sequenced in a study of tumor-infiltrating lymphocytes in glioblastoma multiforme (dated by TCRdb to about 2017). TCRdb shows the sequencer as Illumina HiSeq 2500. A modified ARM-PCR protocol with multiple V-beta primers and a C-beta primer was used to build TCRB libraries from RNA via three nested multiplex PCR rounds. The raw public data were reprocessed by TCRdb itself: fastp quality trimming at Q25, MiXCR clonotype calling, in-frame beta chains only. Each CDR3 protein appears once, grouped with its most common genes and DNA. For this sample the table gives tens of thousands of distinct CDR3 sequences, of which 61% were detected only once. Clones ranked in the top ten supply approximately 33% of the sample. The sequencing sample was made of brain tumor tissue. The source of these receptors is a male donor with glioblastoma.

This clonotype was observed a few times. This may stem from a read error, because a much larger clone lies one nucleotide away. This sequence joins TRBV20-1 and TRBJ2-3; the match to TRBD2 covers 9 bases. CDR1 DFQATT and CDR2 SNEGSKA come from the germline V gene (reference sequence). This CDR3 comprises 15 residues. The junction had 7 bases not matched to a gene; V was cut back by 5 bases and J by 1 base. In DNA form, the CDR3 reads TGCAGTGCTCAGGCTAGCGGGGACCGCACAGATACGCAGTATTTT. Its translation: CSAQASGDRTDTQYF.

In this sample, this clonotype turned up many times. The chain employs TRBV28 and TRBJ2-7; no definite D call. Germline V lookup: CDR1 MDHEN, CDR2 SYDVKM. This CDR3 contains 10 residues. Trimming took off 6 bases at V and 6 bases at J, with 6 bases between the two ends. The CDR3 bases are TGTGCCAGCAGCCAGGTCGAGCAGTACTTC. This gives the protein CASSQVEQYF.

Note on this clonotype: One end of the junction is discordant with germline, which a read error may explain. This chain connects TRBV28 to TRBJ1-5; D is possibly TRBD1 (6 bases). The germline V gene encodes CDR1 MDHEN and CDR2 SYDVKM. CDR3 length: 16 amino acids. CDR3: CASNSTSGASSQPQHF. For the CDR3, the DNA is TGTGCCAGCAACTCCACTTCAGGGGCTAGCAGTCAGCCCCAGCATTTT. Full variable domain (remainder filled in from reference TRBV28 and TRBJ1-5): DVKVTQSSRYLVKRTGEKVFLECVQDMDHENMFWYRQDPGLGLRLIYFSYDVKMKEKGDIPEGYSVSREKKERFSLILESASTNQTSMYLCASNSTSGASSQPQHFGDGTRLSIL.

Comment on this clonotype: Compared with germline, one end of the junction differs, possibly owing to a read error. This sequence joins TRBV20-1 and TRBJ1-5; D call uncertain. CDR1 and CDR2 (germline): DFQATT, SNEGSKA (reference sequence). This CDR3 comprises 15 residues. DNA of the CDR3: TGCAGTGCTAGAGATACGGGGTTTGGCAATCGGCCCCAGCATTTT. It translates to CSARDTGFGNRPQHF.

The chain employs TRBV5-6 and TRBJ1-1; a possible D gene is TRBD1 (6 bases). The V end lost 4 bases, the J end lost 10 bases, and 23 bases lay between the germline ends. Per the germline V gene, CDR1 is SGHDT and CDR2 is YYEEEE. CDR3 size: 15 residues. CDR3 DNA: TGTGCCAGCAGCGGGGGCAGGGGTTTTAGGGCTGGAGCTTTCTTT. Its protein is CASSGGRGFRAGAFF.

This chain joins TRBV9 and TRBJ2-2, with TRBD2 identical over 9 bases. This CDR3 has 17 amino acids. In germline, CDR1 is SGDLS, CDR2 YYNGEE. The V and J ends lost 1 base and 0 bases, in that order; junction bases with no gene match: 4. For the CDR3, the DNA is TGTGCCAGCAGCGTATGGCGGGAGGGCCCGAACACCGGGGAGCTGTTTTTT. Residues: CASSVWREGPNTGELFF.

The V and J genes are TRBV6-2 or TRBV6-3 and TRBJ1-2; no firm D call. CDR3 size: 12 residues. V was cut by 2 bases and J by 6 bases, with 7 bases left in between. Germline V CDR1 and CDR2: MNHEY, SVGEGT. CDR3 coding DNA: TGTGCCAGCAGTTACAGTGAGGATGGCTACACCTTC. It yields the protein CASSYSEDGYTF.

In this sample, this clonotype turned up a few times. A much bigger clone sits one base away, suggesting this may be a read error. The V call is TRBV12-3 or TRBV12-4, the J call TRBJ1-4; a possible D gene is TRBD1 (6 bases). This CDR3 is built from 16 residues. The CDR3 region is CASRRRTGGGAERLFF. In nucleotides, the CDR3 is TGTGCCAGCAGGAGGCGGACGGGGGGCGGTGCGGAAAGACTGTTTTTT.

The chain carries TRBV20-1 and TRBJ2-1, with 9 positions matching TRBD1. The germline V gene has CDR1 DFQATT and CDR2 SNEGSKA (reference sequence). After removal of 3 bases from V and 4 bases from J, the junction contained 4 bases not matched to a gene. The CDR3 loop spans 14 amino acids. This CDR3 reads CSASTGGPYNEQFF. CDR3 nucleotides: TGCAGTGCTAGCACAGGGGGCCCTTACAATGAGCAGTTCTTC.

As concerns this clonotype: At one of its ends the junction is not consistent with the germline gene, which may arise from a read error. The V and J genes are TRBV11-2 and TRBJ2-2, with a possible D match to TRBD2 (5 bases). Germline V gives CDR1 SGHAT, CDR2 FQNNGV. The CDR3 spans 17 residues. The CDR3 loop is CPSSLPLLAAGTMVLFF. The CDR3 DNA sequence: TGTCCCAGCAGCTTACCCCTGTTGGCGGCGGGCACCATGGTGCTGTTTTTT.

This sequence joins TRBV11-3 and TRBJ2-3; D gene ambiguous. Trimming left V 0 bases short and J 2 bases short, with 9 bases between. The CDR3 totals 15 residues. Germline-derived CDR1 and CDR2 are SGHNT and YENEEA. CDR3 protein: CASSLDSTITDTQYF. CDR3 sequence (DNA): TGTGCCAGCAGCTTAGACAGTACCATCACAGATACGCAGTATTTT.

This clonotype was picked up a small number of times. A much larger clone lies a single base off, so this may be a read error. V is TRBV10-3 and J is TRBJ1-2; no clear D. Per the germline V gene, CDR1 is ENHRY and CDR2 is SYGVKD. CDR3 size: 15 residues. Trimming stripped 3 bases from V and 8 bases from J, with 19 bases between. The CDR3 spells CAISENVSGNRGYTF. CDR3 coding DNA: TGTGCCATCAGTGAAAATGTCTCAGGAAATCGGGGCTACACCTTC.

The rearrangement joins TRBV20-1 to TRBJ2-1, with unresolved D. This CDR3 contains 15 residues. Per the germline V gene, CDR1 is DFQATT and CDR2 is SNEGSKA (reference sequence). V lost 4 bases to trimming and J lost 6 bases, with 19 bases between them. In DNA form, the CDR3 reads TGCAGTGCTAAGATTTTGGGGTCATTCGGCAATGAGCAGTTCTTC. It encodes CSAKILGSFGNEQFF.

Comment on this clonotype: Mismatch with germline at one junction end may stem from a read error. This sequence joins TRBV20-1 and TRBJ2-7; tentatively, D is TRBD2 (6 bases). This CDR3 is built from 15 residues. The germline CDR1 and CDR2 sequences are DFQATT and SNEGSKA (reference sequence). CDR3 amino acids: CSTREGTSEGYKQYF. Written as DNA, the CDR3 is TGCAGTACTAGAGAAGGCACTTCGGAGGGTTACAAGCAGTACTTC.

This clonotype is judged medium-sized. This chain connects TRBV5-4 to TRBJ1-4; D is unresolved. CDR1 is SGHNT and CDR2 is YYREEE in the germline V gene (reference sequence). The CDR3 has 15 residues. The V end was cut by 4 bases, the J end by 4 bases, with 14 bases between. CDR3 in amino acids: CASSANRNVNEKLFF. The CDR3 bases are TGTGCCAGCAGCGCTAACCGGAATGTTAATGAAAAACTGTTTTTT.

Turning to this clonotype: Relative to the germline gene, one junction end is altered; a read error may explain this. V usage is TRBV10-3 and J usage is TRBJ2-5; D remains unclear. The CDR3 consists of 13 residues. Germline V gene sequence: CDR1 ENHRY, CDR2 SYGVKD. The CDR3 bases are TGTGCCATCAGTGATGGGTACCAAGAGATCCAGTACTTC. Protein: CAISDGYQEIQYF.

The sample holds many counts of this clonotype. The chain joins TRBV6-6 to TRBJ1-1; D is perhaps TRBD1 (6 bases). Germline CDR1 and CDR2: MNHNY and SVGAGI (reference sequence). The CDR3 loop spans 14 amino acids. The germline V and J ends were trimmed by 5 bases and 4 bases, with 14 bases remaining between them. CDR3 in DNA: TGTGCCAGCAGTGGGATGGGGGCGGGCACTGAAGCTTTCTTT. It encodes CASSGMGAGTEAFF.

This clonotype was recorded many times. The rearrangement joins TRBV29-1 to TRBJ2-1; D gene uncertain. There are 13 residues in the CDR3. Germline V gene data show CDR1 as SQVTM and CDR2 as ANQGSEA. V was trimmed by 6 bases and J by 5 bases, leaving 14 bases between them. The CDR3, as DNA: TGCAGCGTGGACCGGGCCCGCGACAATGAGCAGTTCTTC. It is translated as CSVDRARDNEQFF.

In this sample, this clonotype turned up a few times. A much larger clone differs by one base, so this may be a read error. The genes are TRBV4-1 and TRBJ2-2, with TRBD1 identical over 7 bases. Per germline, CDR1 MGHRA and CDR2 YSYEKL. Trimming cost V 1 base and J 4 bases; bases outside gene matches: 3. The CDR3 consists of 15 residues. The CDR3 sequence is CASSQVRGFTGELFF. Here the CDR3 DNA reads TGCGCCAGCAGCCAAGTCAGGGGGTTCACCGGGGAGCTGTTTTTT.

Concerning this clonotype: A much larger clone sits a single nucleotide away, making a read error possible. The V gene is TRBV28, the J gene TRBJ2-5, with D maybe TRBD2 (6 bases). The CDR3 covers 15 residues. From germline, CDR1 is MDHEN and CDR2 SYDVKM. With 3 bases removed from V and 5 bases from J, the gap between germline ends came to 16 bases. CDR3 sequence (DNA): TGTGCCAGCAGTTTCTGGGGGGTGAATGCTGAGACCCAGTACTTC. This gives the protein CASSFWGVNAETQYF.

The CDR3 bases are TGTGCCAGCAGTGGTCCGGGCGTTGAAGCTTTCTTT. It translates to CASSGPGVEAFF. The rearrangement uses TRBV6-5 and TRBJ1-1; the D is unclear. Germline assignment: CDR1 MNHEY and CDR2 SVGAGI. V was pared by 5 bases and J by 7 bases, with 11 bases between. This CDR3 comprises 12 residues.

This clonotype was observed once. This rearrangement joins TRBV20-1 to TRBJ2-5, with TRBD1 matching over 7 bases. Germline values: CDR1 DFQATT, CDR2 SNEGSKA (reference sequence). The CDR3 sequence is 14 residues long. The V and J ends lost 3 bases and 2 bases, in that order; junction bases with no gene match: 6. CDR3 bases: TGCAGTGCTAGGGCCGACAGGGCTCAAGAGACCCAGTACTTC. This gives the protein CSARADRAQETQYF.

As regards this clonotype: Its ends do not fully match the called genes, so a read error is possible. The chain carries TRBV5-1 and TRBJ1-6, with 7 bases aligning to TRBD1. CDR3 length: 18 residues. CDR1 SGHRS and CDR2 YFSETQ come from the germline V gene. In DNA form, the CDR3 reads TGCACCAGCAGCTACTTCAGACAGGGAAGCTCCTATAATTCACCCCTCCACTTT. It codes for CTSSYFRQGSSYNSPLHF. Variable domain in full (rest from reference TRBV5-1 and TRBJ1-6): KAGVTQTPRYLIKTRGQQVTLSCSPISGHRSVSWYQQTPGQGLQFLFEYFSETQRNKGNFPGRFSGRQFSNSRSEMNVSTLELGDSALYLCTSSYFRQGSSYNSPLHFGNGTRLTVT.